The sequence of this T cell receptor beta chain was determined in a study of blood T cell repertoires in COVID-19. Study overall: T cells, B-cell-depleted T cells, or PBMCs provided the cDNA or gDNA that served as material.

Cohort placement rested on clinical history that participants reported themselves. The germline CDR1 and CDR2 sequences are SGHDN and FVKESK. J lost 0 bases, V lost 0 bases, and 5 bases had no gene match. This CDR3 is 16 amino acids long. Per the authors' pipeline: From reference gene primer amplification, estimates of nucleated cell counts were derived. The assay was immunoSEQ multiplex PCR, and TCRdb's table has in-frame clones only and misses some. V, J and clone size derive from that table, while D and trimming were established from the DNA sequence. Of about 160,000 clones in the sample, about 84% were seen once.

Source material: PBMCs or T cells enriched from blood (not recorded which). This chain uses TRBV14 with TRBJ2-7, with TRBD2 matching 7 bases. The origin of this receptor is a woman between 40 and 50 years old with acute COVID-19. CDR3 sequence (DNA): TGTGCCAGCAGCCAAGAAGCAAGCGGGACCTCCTACGAGCAGTACGTC. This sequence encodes CASSQEASGTSYEQYV.